One sample yielded the 11 T cell receptor beta chains listed below, sequenced in a study of prognosis after radiotherapy for stage I lung cancer. By two-round multiplex PCR, the TCR beta CDR3 was amplified from genomic DNA. Gene-specific primers for each TRBV and TRBJ gene drove first-round PCR. TCRdb reprocessed the multiplex PCR reads with MiXCR, giving one entry per CDR3 protein. The sample holds 27,000 or so distinct CDR3 sequences; roughly 41% are singletons and the top ten take 25% to 35%. The specimen comprised PBMCs, sampled before or after stereotactic body radiation therapy (not recorded which). These receptor sequences come from a donor of 50 years or more with non-small cell lung cancer.

The rearrangement uses TRBV5-4 and TRBJ2-1; TRBD2 aligns across 8 bases. Germline V CDR1 and CDR2: SGHNT, YYREEE (reference sequence). V gave up 4 bases and J gave up 5 bases; unmatched junction bases: 8. The CDR3 consists of 15 residues. Written as DNA, the CDR3 is TGTGCCAGCAGCCGGGGGGGGGGGTCTAACAATGAGCAGTTCTTC. Protein: CASSRGGGSNNEQFF.

This clonotype was observed many times. The chain is built from TRBV6-1 and TRBJ2-7; 7 nucleotides line up with TRBD1. This CDR3 region has 15 residues. V lost 4 bases and J lost 1; bases outside the gene matches: 7. Germline V gene sequence: CDR1 MNHNS, CDR2 SASEGT. CDR3 region: CASSATGSASYEQYF. CDR3 DNA sequence: TGTGCCAGCAGTGCGACAGGGAGCGCGTCCTACGAGCAGTACTTC.

Many counts were recorded for this clonotype. The genes are TRBV18 and TRBJ1-1, with D unclear. V shed 2 bases and J shed 5 bases, with 15 bases lying between them. The CDR3 sequence is 15 residues long. Germline-derived CDR1 and CDR2 are KGHSH and LQKENI. CDR3 sequence reads: CASSPTTDALTEAFF. The DNA of the CDR3 is TGTGCCAGCTCACCAACGACGGACGCTCTTACTGAAGCTTTCTTT.

The table lists this clonotype with many counts. The V call is TRBV29-1, the J call TRBJ2-1; D gene uncertain. CDR1 and CDR2 (germline): SQVTM, ANQGSEA. Trimming removed 4 bases from V and 9 bases from J, with 13 bases in between. The CDR3 extends over 12 amino acids. Written as DNA, the CDR3 is TGCAGCGTTGCTCCCGGTGTAGGTGAGCAGTTCTTC. The encoded protein is CSVAPGVGEQFF.

At least ten counts were recorded for this clonotype. The chain uses TRBV7-9 and TRBJ2-3; D is ambiguous. The CDR3 covers 12 residues. Germline V gives CDR1 SEHNR, CDR2 FQNEAQ (reference sequence). The germline V and J ends were trimmed by 2 bases and 5 bases, with 5 bases remaining between them. The CDR3 DNA sequence: TGTGCCAGCAGCTTACTTCTAGATACGCAGTATTTT. The encoded protein is CASSLLLDTQYF.

This clonotype was recorded many times. J is TRBJ2-7 and V is TRBV7-9, with a weak D call TRBD1 (6 bases). CDR3 length: 16 amino acids. Germline V lookup: CDR1 SEHNR, CDR2 FQNEAQ (reference sequence). V shed 5 bases and J shed 0 bases, with 17 bases lying between them. The CDR3 here is CASSPSGAGPSYEQYF. The CDR3 region has the DNA TGTGCCAGCAGCCCGTCAGGGGCAGGGCCCTCCTACGAGCAGTACTTC.

A word on this clonotype: At one end, the junction sequence differs from germline, possibly due to a read error. This rearrangement joins TRBV24-1 to TRBJ1-5; 7 nucleotides align to TRBD1. Looked up from germline, CDR1 is KGHDR and CDR2 is SFDVKD. The CDR3 consists of 15 residues. CDR3 in amino acids: CATSDGTEAHQPQNF. The CDR3 region has the DNA TGTGCCACCAGTGACGGGACAGAGGCCCATCAGCCCCAGAATTTT.

This clonotype was seen ten or more times. The V gene is TRBV2, the J gene TRBJ2-2, with D possibly called TRBD1 or TRBD2 (5 bases each). Germline loops: CDR1 SNHLY, CDR2 FYNNEI. V lost 2 bases and J lost 5, with 9 bases in between. This CDR3 comprises 14 residues. The CDR3 sequence is CASSESEGTGELFF. The CDR3 nucleotides are TGTGCCAGCAGTGAATCAGAGGGGACCGGGGAGCTGTTTTTT. Complete variable domain (other parts from reference TRBV2 and TRBJ2-2): EPEVTQTPSHQVTQMGQEVILRCVPISNHLYFYWYRQILGQKVEFLVSFYNNEISEKSEIFDDQFSVERPDGSNFTLKIRSTKLEDSAMYFCASSESEGTGELFFGEGSRLTVL.

This chain links TRBV2 with TRBJ2-1, with D uncertain. Looked up from germline, CDR1 is SNHLY and CDR2 is FYNNEI. Deletions cut 8 bases from V and 3 bases from J, with 8 bases between. CDR3 length: 12 amino acids. The CDR3 is CASPVLYNEQFF. The CDR3 coding sequence is TGTGCCAGCCCGGTTCTCTACAATGAGCAGTTCTTC.

This clonotype appeared a single time. A read error is possible here, since a much larger clone lies one base away. The chain combines TRBV6-2 or TRBV6-3 with TRBJ2-1; D possibly corresponds to TRBD1 (7 bases). Trimming removed 6 bases from V and 9 bases from J, with 24 bases in between. The CDR3 is made up of 16 amino acids. Germline CDR1 MNHEY, CDR2 SVGEGT. CDR3 coding DNA: TGTGCCAGCAGACAGCAACAGACAGGGAGGACAGGTGAGCAGTTCTTC. Encoded protein: CASRQQQTGRTGEQFF.

This clonotype occurred many times. This chain links TRBV6-1 with TRBJ1-2; no clear D gene. Germline values: CDR1 MNHNS, CDR2 SASEGT. This CDR3 contains 15 residues. Trimming cost V 3 bases and J 8 bases, with 19 bases left between them. The CDR3 DNA reads as TGTGCCAGCAGTGACCGGGGTGATACGGTCGGAGGCTACACCTTC. Protein sequence: CASSDRGDTVGGYTF.